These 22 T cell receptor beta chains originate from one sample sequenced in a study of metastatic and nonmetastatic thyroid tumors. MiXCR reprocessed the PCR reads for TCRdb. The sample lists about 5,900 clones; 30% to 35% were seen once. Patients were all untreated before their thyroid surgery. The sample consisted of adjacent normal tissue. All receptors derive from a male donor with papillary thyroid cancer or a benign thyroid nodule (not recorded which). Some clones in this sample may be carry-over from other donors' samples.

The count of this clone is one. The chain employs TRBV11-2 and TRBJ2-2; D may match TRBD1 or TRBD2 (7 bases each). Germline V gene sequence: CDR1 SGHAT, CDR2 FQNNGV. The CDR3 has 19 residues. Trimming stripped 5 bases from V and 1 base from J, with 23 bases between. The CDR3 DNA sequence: TGTGCCAGCAGCCCCATAGGGGGGGCCGGGACAGTGAACACCGGGGAGCTGTTTTTT. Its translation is CASSPIGGAGTVNTGELFF.

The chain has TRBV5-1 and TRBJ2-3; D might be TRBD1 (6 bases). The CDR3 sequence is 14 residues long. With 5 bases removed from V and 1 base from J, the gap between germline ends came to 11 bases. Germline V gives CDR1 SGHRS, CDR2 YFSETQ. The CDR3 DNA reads TGCGCCAGCAGTAGACAGGAGGGCACAGATACGCAGTATTTT. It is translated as CASSRQEGTDTQYF.

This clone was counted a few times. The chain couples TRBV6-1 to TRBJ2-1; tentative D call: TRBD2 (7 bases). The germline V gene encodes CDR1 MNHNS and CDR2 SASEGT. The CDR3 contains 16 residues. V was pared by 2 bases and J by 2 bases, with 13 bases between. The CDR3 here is CASSERGGGTYNEQFF. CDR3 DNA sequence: TGTGCCAGCAGTGAACGGGGCGGGGGCACCTACAATGAGCAGTTCTTC.

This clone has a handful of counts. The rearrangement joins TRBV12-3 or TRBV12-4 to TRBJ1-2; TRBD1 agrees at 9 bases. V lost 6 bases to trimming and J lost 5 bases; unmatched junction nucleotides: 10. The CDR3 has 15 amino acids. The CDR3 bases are TGTGCCAGCAGCCACCGACCGACAGGGGGGTATGGCTACACCTTC. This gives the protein CASSHRPTGGYGYTF.

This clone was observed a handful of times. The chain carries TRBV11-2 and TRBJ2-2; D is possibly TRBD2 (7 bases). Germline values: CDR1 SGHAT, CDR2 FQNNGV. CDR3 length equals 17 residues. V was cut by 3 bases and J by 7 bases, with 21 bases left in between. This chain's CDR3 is CASSFRAVRGRGGELFF. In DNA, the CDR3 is TGTGCCAGCAGCTTCCGAGCGGTGCGGGGGCGGGGCGGGGAGCTGTTTTTT.

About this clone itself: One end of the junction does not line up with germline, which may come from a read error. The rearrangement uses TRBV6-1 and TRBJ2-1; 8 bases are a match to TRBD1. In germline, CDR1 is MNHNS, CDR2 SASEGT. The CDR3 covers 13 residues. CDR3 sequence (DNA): TGCGCCAGCTCCCGGGACAGGTCCGGTGGGCAGTTCTTC. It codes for CASSRDRSGGQFF.

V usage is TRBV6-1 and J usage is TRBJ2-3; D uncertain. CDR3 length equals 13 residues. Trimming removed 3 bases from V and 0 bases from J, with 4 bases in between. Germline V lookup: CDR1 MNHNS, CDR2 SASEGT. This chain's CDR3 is CASSDQSTDTQYF. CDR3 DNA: TGTGCCAGCAGTGACCAAAGCACAGATACGCAGTATTTT.

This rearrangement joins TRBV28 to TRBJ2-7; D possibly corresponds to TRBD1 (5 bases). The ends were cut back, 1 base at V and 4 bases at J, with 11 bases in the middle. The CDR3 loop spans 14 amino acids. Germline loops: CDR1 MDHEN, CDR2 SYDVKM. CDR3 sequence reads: CASSLYQGPYEQYF. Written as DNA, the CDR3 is TGTGCCAGCAGTTTATATCAGGGCCCGTACGAGCAGTACTTC.

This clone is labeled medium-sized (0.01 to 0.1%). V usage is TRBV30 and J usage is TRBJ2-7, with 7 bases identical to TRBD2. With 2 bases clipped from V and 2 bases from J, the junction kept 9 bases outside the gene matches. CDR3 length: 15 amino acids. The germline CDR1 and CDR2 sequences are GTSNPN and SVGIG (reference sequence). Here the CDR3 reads CAWSSAGVGAYEQYF. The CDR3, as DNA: TGTGCCTGGAGTTCGGCGGGGGTAGGGGCCTACGAGCAGTACTTC.

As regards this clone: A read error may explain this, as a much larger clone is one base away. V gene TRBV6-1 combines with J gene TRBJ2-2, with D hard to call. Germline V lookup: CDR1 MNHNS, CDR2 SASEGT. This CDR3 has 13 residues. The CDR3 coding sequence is TGTGCCAGCAGTGAAGCGAACACCTGGGAGCTGTTTTTT. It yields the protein CASSEANTWELFF.

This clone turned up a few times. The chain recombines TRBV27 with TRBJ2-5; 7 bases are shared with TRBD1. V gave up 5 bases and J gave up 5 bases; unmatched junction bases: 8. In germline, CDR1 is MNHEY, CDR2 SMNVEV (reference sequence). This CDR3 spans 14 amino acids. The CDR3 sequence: CASSTPTGKETQYF. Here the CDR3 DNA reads TGTGCCAGCAGTACCCCGACAGGGAAGGAGACCCAGTACTTC.

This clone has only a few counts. In DNA form, the CDR3 reads TGTGCTAGTGGTTCGCCTTTCCGACGGGGCCACAATGAGCAGTTCTTC. It codes for CASGSPFRRGHNEQFF. J is TRBJ2-1 and V is TRBV12-5; TRBD1 or TRBD2 may be the D gene (5 bases each). The germline CDR1 and CDR2 sequences are LGHNT and FRNRAP. The CDR3 has 16 residues. Trimming took 4 bases from V and 5 from J, leaving 18 bases between them.

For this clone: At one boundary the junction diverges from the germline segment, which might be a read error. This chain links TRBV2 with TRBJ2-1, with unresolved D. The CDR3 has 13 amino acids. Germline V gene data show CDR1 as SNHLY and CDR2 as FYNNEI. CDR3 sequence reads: CATSQSSYNEQFF. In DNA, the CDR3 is TGTGCCACCAGTCAGAGCTCCTACAATGAGCAGTTCTTC.

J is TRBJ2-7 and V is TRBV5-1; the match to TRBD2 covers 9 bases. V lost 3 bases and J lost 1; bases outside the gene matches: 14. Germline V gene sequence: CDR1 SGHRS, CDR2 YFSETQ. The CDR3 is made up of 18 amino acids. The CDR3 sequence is CASSSYGGRAGRSYEQYF. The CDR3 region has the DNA TGCGCCAGCAGCTCATATGGCGGGAGGGCCGGGAGGTCCTACGAGCAGTACTTC. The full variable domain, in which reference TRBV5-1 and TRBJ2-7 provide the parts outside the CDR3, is KAGVTQTPRYLIKTRGQQVTLSCSPISGHRSVSWYQQTPGQGLQFLFEYFSETQRNKGNFPGRFSGRQFSNSRSEMNVSTLELGDSALYLCASSSYGGRAGRSYEQYFGPGTRLTVT.

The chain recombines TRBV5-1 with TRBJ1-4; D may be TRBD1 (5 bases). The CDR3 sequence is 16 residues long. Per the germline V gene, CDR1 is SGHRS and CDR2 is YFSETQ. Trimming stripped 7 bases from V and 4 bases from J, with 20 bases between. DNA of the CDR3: TGCGCCAGCGCTTTTACCGGAGGCAGGGTTAATGAAAAACTGTTTTTT. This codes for CASAFTGGRVNEKLFF. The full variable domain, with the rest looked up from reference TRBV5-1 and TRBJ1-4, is KAGVTQTPRYLIKTRGQQVTLSCSPISGHRSVSWYQQTPGQGLQFLFEYFSETQRNKGNFPGRFSGRQFSNSRSEMNVSTLELGDSALYLCASAFTGGRVNEKLFFGSGTQLSVL.

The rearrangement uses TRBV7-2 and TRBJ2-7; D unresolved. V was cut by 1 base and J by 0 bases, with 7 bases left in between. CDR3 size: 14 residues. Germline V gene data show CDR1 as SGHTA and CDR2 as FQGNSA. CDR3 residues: CASSLGPNSYEQYF. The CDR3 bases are TGTGCCAGCAGCTTAGGCCCTAACTCCTACGAGCAGTACTTC.

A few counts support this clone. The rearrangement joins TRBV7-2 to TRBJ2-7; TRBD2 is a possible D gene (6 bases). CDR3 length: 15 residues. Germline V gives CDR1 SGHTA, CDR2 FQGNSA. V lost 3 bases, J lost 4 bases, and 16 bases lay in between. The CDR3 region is CASSLRSGALYEQYF. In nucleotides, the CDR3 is TGTGCCAGCAGCTTGCGTAGCGGAGCCCTTTACGAGCAGTACTTC.

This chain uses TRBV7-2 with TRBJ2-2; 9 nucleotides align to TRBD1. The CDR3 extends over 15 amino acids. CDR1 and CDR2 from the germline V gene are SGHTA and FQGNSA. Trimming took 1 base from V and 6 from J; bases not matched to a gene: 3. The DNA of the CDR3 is TGTGCCAGCAGCTTAGACAGGGGGCGCCCCGGGGAGCTGTTTTTT. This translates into CASSLDRGRPGELFF. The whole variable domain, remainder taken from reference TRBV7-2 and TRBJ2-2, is GAGVSQSPSNKVTEKGKDVELRCDPISGHTALYWYRQSLGQGLEFLIYFQGNSAPDKSGLPSDRFSAERTGGSVSTLTIQRTQQEDSAVYLCASSLDRGRPGELFFGEGSRLTVL.

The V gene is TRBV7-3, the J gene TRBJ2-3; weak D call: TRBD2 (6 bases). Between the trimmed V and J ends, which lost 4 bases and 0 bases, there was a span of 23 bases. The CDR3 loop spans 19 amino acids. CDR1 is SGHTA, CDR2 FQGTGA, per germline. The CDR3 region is CASSSQGAAEGLSTDTQYF. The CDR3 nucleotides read TGTGCCAGCAGCTCTCAAGGGGCCGCGGAGGGGCTTAGCACAGATACGCAGTATTTT.

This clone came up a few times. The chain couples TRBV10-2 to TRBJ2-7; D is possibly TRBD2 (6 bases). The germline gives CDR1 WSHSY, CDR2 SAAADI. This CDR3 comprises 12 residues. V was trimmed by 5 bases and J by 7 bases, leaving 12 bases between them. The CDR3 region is CASSQVRGEQYF. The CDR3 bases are TGCGCCAGCAGTCAGGTACGGGGGGAGCAGTACTTC.

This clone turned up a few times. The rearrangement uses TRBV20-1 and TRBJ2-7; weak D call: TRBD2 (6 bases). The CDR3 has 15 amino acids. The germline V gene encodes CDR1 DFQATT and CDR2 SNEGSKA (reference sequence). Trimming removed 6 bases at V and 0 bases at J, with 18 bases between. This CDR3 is CSASSRDGSSYEQYF. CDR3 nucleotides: TGCAGTGCCAGCAGCCGGGACGGGAGCTCCTACGAGCAGTACTTC.

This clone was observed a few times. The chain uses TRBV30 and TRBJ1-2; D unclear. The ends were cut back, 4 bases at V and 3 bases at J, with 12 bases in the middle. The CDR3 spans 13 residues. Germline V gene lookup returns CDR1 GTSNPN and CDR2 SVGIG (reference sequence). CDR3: CAWKQPIYYGYTF. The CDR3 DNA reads TGTGCCTGGAAGCAGCCGATCTACTATGGCTACACCTTC.